This is a list of T cell receptor beta chains from one sample in a study of shared clonotypes between healthy human individuals. This table comes from immunoSEQ multiplex PCR, and its TCRdb copy is limited to in-frame clones, with some not included. Among approximately 980,000 clones listed, less than 85% were seen once. Input material: memory CD4+ T cells sorted from blood. The source is a man between 18 and 29 years old in good health. Each CDR3 is given with its conserved first and last residue. A D gene is named only where the DNA matches it firmly. Only part of the rows carry a size: once, few, many, or a class if the clone is expanded.

-	TRBJ1-3	-	TRBV2	CASSVTRTAMNTIYF	TGTGCCAGCAGTGTGACCCGGACAGCGATGAACACCATATATTTT
-	TRBJ2-3	-	TRBV28	CASRDRNTDTQYF	TGTGCCAGCAGGGACAGAAACACAGATACGCAGTATTTT
-	TRBJ2-7	-	TRBV7-9	CASSYGGYEQYF	TGTGCCAGCAGCTACGGGGGTTACGAGCAGTACTTC
-	TRBJ1-2	-	TRBV20-1	CSAPGAGYTF	TGCAGTGCCCCAGGGGCTGGCTACACCTTC
TRBD1	TRBJ2-7	-	TRBV6-5	CASSYRDRGAYEQYF	TGTGCCAGCAGTTACCGGGACAGGGGAGCCTACGAGCAGTACTTC
-	TRBJ2-3	-	TRBV2	CASSDGTTSTDTQYF	TGTGCCAGCAGTGACGGGACAACTAGCACAGATACGCAGTATTTT
-	TRBJ2-5	-	TRBV18	CASSPLGETQYF	TGTGCCAGCTCACCACTGGGAGAGACCCAGTACTTC
TRBD1	TRBJ2-7	few	TRBV10-3	CAIASSPGGYEQYF	TGTGCCATCGCCTCATCGCCAGGGGGCTACGAGCAGTACTTC
-	TRBJ1-2	-	TRBV5-6	CASSVVGADYGYTF	TGTGCCAGCAGCGTAGTAGGGGCGGACTATGGCTACACCTTC
-	TRBJ2-7	-	TRBV5-6	CASSLEEASSRYEQYF	TGTGCCAGCAGCTTGGAGGAGGCTAGCAGTAGGTACGAGCAGTACTTC
-	TRBJ1-4	-	TRBV5-1	CASSLGTDEKLFF	TGCGCCAGCAGCCTCGGGACGGATGAAAAACTGTTTTTT
-	TRBJ1-2	once	TRBV21-1	CASSKDGLRYGYTF	TGTGCCAGCAGCAAAGACGGGCTACGCTATGGCTACACCTTC
TRBD2	TRBJ2-7	-	TRBV18	CASSPRASGGYEQYF	TGTGCCAGCTCACCACGGGCTAGCGGGGGCTACGAGCAGTACTTC
TRBD1	TRBJ1-5	-	TRBV19	CASSSGQGLVQPQHF	TGTGCCAGTAGTAGTGGACAGGGCTTAGTTCAGCCCCAGCATTTT
-	TRBJ2-6	once	TRBV27	CASSPLGRLSGANVLTF	TGTGCCAGCAGCCCCCTGGGACGGCTCTCTGGGGCCAACGTCCTGACTTTC
-	TRBJ2-1	few	TRBV12-2	CASRLGDMYNEQFF	TGTGCAAGTCGCTTAGGGGATATGTACAATGAGCAGTTCTTC
TRBD1	TRBJ2-7	many	TRBV7-2	CASSWTGAGEQYF	TGTGCCAGCAGCTGGACAGGGGCGGGCGAGCAGTACTTC
TRBD1	TRBJ1-2	-	TRBV2	CASMIGVQGAGGYTF	TGTGCCAGCATGATTGGTGTCCAGGGGGCTGGTGGCTACACCTTC
TRBD2	TRBJ2-7	-	TRBV10-3	CAIVASGSYEQYF	TGTGCCATCGTGGCTAGCGGGAGTTACGAGCAGTACTTC
TRBD2	TRBJ2-2	-	TRBV6-6	CATPTGTSSNTGELFF	TGTGCCACCCCAACCGGGACTAGCTCGAACACCGGGGAGCTGTTTTTT
TRBD2	TRBJ2-7	-	TRBV9	CASSAGTSGRAREQYF	TGTGCCAGCAGCGCGGGGACTAGCGGGAGGGCCCGCGAGCAGTACTTC
-	TRBJ1-2	-	TRBV29-1	CSVDHGNYGYTF	TGCAGCGTCGACCATGGCAACTATGGCTACACCTTC
-	TRBJ1-2	-	TRBV28	CASSSGGFYGYTF	TGTGCCAGCAGTTCGGGGGGGTTCTATGGCTACACCTTC
-	TRBJ2-3	-	TRBV19	CASSIGIGNTKLDTQYF	TGTGCCAGTAGTATAGGAATCGGTAATACAAAGTTGGATACGCAGTATTTT
-	TRBJ2-5	-	TRBV18	CASSPGHPQETQYF	TGTGCCAGCTCACCCGGACACCCTCAAGAGACCCAGTACTTC
-	TRBJ2-7	-	TRBV21-1	CAGRLPLFYEQYF	TGTGCCGGGAGGTTGCCCCTTTTCTACGAGCAGTACTTC
TRBD2	TRBJ2-2	-	TRBV19	CASSTSGGGTGELFF	TGTGCCAGTAGTACTAGCGGGGGTGGCACCGGGGAGCTGTTTTTT
-	TRBJ1-2	many	TRBV7-2	CASSSPGTPNYGYTF	TGTGCCAGCAGCTCCCCCGGGACACCTAACTATGGCTACACCTTC
TRBD1	TRBJ1-6	-	TRBV6-6	CASRTDRGGSPLHF	TGTGCCAGCAGGACCGACAGGGGAGGTTCACCCCTCCACTTT
TRBD1	TRBJ1-1	-	TRBV30	CAWAKLDRWNTEAFF	TGTGCCTGGGCAAAACTGGACAGGTGGAACACTGAAGCTTTCTTT
TRBD2	TRBJ2-5	-	TRBV28	CASTLGGTSGSGETQYF	TGTGCCAGCACCTTAGGTGGGACTAGCGGGTCTGGGGAGACCCAGTACTTC
-	TRBJ1-4	-	TRBV5-1	CASGYGGLGEKLFF	TGCGCCAGCGGCTATGGGGGTTTGGGTGAAAAACTGTTTTTT
-	TRBJ1-1	-	TRBV9	CASSVVGGGANEAFF	TGTGCCAGCAGCGTAGTTGGAGGGGGTGCCAATGAAGCTTTCTTT
TRBD1	TRBJ2-5	few	TRBV27	CASATTGRETQYF	TGTGCCAGCGCTACGACAGGGAGAGAGACCCAGTACTTC
TRBD1	TRBJ1-5	-	TRBV19	CASIPTSTGNQPQHF	TGTGCCAGTATTCCGACCTCGACAGGGAATCAGCCCCAGCATTTT
-	TRBJ2-5	-	TRBV11-2	CASSLERNQYQETQYF	TGTGCCAGCAGCTTAGAGCGGAACCAGTACCAAGAGACCCAGTACTTC
-	TRBJ1-3	few	TRBV29-1	CSVGAAGNTIYF	TGCAGCGTTGGCGCAGCTGGAAACACCATATATTTT
-	TRBJ1-2	-	TRBV18	CASSPEQGGGYTF	TGTGCCAGCTCACCGGAACAGGGAGGCGGCTACACCTTC
-	TRBJ1-1	-	TRBV5-1	CASSLAGASTEAFF	TGCGCCAGCAGCTTGGCGGGGGCGTCCACTGAAGCTTTCTTT
-	TRBJ1-2	-	TRBV30	CAWRFGTNYGYTF	TGTGCCTGGAGGTTCGGAACTAACTATGGCTACACCTTC